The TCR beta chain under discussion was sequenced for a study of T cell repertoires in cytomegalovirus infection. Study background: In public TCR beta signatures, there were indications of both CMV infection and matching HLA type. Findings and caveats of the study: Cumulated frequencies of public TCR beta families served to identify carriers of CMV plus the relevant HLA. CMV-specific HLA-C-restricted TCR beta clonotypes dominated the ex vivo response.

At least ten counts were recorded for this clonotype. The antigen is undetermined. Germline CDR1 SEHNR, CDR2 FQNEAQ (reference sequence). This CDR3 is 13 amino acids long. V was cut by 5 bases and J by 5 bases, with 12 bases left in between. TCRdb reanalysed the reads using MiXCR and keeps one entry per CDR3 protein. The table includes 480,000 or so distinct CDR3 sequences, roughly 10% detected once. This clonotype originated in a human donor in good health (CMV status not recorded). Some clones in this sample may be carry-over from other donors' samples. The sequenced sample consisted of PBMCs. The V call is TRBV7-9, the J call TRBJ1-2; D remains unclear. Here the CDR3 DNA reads TGTGCCAGCAGCCATACTCGGTGGTATGGCTACACCTTC. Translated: CASSHTRWYGYTF.